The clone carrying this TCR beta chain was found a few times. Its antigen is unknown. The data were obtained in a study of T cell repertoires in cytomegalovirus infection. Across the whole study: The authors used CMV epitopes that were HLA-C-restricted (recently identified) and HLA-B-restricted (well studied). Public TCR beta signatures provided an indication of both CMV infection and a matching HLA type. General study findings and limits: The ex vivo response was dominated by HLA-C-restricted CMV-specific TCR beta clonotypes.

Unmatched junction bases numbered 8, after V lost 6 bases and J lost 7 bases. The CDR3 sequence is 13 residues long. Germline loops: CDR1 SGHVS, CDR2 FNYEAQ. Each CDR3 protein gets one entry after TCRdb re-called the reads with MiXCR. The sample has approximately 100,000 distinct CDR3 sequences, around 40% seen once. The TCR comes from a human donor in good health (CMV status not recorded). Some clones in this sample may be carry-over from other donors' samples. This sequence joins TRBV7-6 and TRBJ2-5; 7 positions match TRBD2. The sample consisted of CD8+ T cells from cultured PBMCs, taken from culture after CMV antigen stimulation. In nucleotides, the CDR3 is TGTGCCAGCAGTTTCGGGACTACCGGGACCCAGTACTTC. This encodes CASSFGTTGTQYF.